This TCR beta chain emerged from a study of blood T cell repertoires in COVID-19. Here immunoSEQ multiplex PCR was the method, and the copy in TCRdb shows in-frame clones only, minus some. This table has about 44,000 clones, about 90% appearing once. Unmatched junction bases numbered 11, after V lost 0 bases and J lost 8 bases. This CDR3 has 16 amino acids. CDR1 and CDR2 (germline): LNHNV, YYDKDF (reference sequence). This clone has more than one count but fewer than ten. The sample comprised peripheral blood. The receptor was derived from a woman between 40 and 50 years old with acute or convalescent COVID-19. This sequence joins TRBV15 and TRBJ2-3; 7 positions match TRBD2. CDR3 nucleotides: TGTGCCACCAGCAGAGATTACCGTACCACGGGGGGTACGCAGTATTTT. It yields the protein CATSRDYRTTGGTQYF.